Listed here are 16 T cell receptor beta chains from one sample, sequenced in a study of identifying expanded T cells in peripheral blood. Assay used: immunoSEQ multiplex PCR; TCRdb lists only in-frame clones, some missing. The table has some 100,000 clones, 70% to 90% seen once. Sequencing used blood. The source of these receptors is a person between 18 and 69 years old in good health.

The gene calls are TRBV6-1 and TRBJ2-7, with 9 bases fitting TRBD1. The CDR3 contains 15 residues. V shed 6 bases and J 0 bases; nucleotides not matched to a gene: 6. The germline V gene has CDR1 MNHNS and CDR2 SASEGT. CDR3: CASSMGQGLSYEQYF. In DNA form, the CDR3 reads TGTGCCAGCAGCATGGGACAGGGCCTCTCCTACGAGCAGTACTTC.

The CDR3 DNA follows: TGTGCCACCGGAGAACTAGCGGGGGGGCCATATACGCAGTATTTT. Translated: CATGELAGGPYTQYF. The chain uses TRBV15 and TRBJ2-3, with 13 bases that match TRBD2. The germline V gene has CDR1 LNHNV and CDR2 YYDKDF (reference sequence). With V trimmed by 8 bases and J by 7 bases, 9 bases remained unmatched. This CDR3 has 15 amino acids.

This clone is a singleton in its sample. V is TRBV19 and J is TRBJ1-4, with 10 bases fitting TRBD1. The CDR3 sequence is 15 residues long. The ends lost 1 base at V and 7 bases at J; junction bases unmatched: 3. Looked up from germline, CDR1 is LNHDA and CDR2 is SQIVND (reference sequence). CDR3 amino acids: CASSIGDRGSEKLFF. CDR3 in DNA: TGTGCCAGTAGTATAGGGGACAGGGGAAGTGAAAAACTGTTTTTT.

The chain uses TRBV6-6 and TRBJ2-7; TRBD1 matches at 7 bases. Germline values: CDR1 MNHNY, CDR2 SVGAGI (reference sequence). With 7 bases clipped from V and 0 bases from J, the junction kept 6 bases outside the gene matches. This CDR3 spans 14 amino acids. The CDR3 sequence: CASKPGQSSYEQYF. The CDR3 DNA follows: TGTGCCAGCAAACCGGGACAGTCCTCCTACGAGCAGTACTTC.

In regard to this clone: Sequence at one end of the junction differs from germline and may be a read error. The J gene is TRBJ2-3, the V gene TRBV5-6; the match to TRBD2 covers 9 bases. Germline V CDR1 and CDR2: SGHDT, YYEEEE. The CDR3 is 15 amino acids. CDR3 amino acids: CASTLAGGQTDTQYF. The CDR3 DNA follows: TGTGCCAGCACCTTGGCGGGGGGGCAGACAGATACGCAGTATTTT.

This chain links TRBV5-4 with TRBJ2-2, with D possibly TRBD1 on 6 matching bases. Germline CDR1 SGHNT, CDR2 YYREEE (reference sequence). CDR3 length: 18 amino acids. Trimming removed 0 bases at V and 6 bases at J, with 21 bases between. In nucleotides, the CDR3 is TGTGCCAGCAGCTTGGATCTTACAGGGATGGTTCGGGCCGGGGAGCTGTTTTTT. It translates to CASSLDLTGMVRAGELFF.

The chain is built from TRBV7-9 and TRBJ1-1; 10 bases agree with TRBD1. CDR3 size: 13 residues. The V segment lost 6 bases and the J segment 5 bases; nucleotides outside the gene matches: 3. Germline loops: CDR1 SEHNR, CDR2 FQNEAQ (reference sequence). The chain's CDR3 is CASRTGGATEAFF. CDR3 bases: TGTGCCAGCAGGACAGGGGGCGCGACTGAAGCTTTCTTT.

The J gene is TRBJ2-3, the V gene TRBV15; the match to TRBD1 covers 8 bases. Germline CDR1 and CDR2: LNHNV and YYDKDF (reference sequence). The CDR3 runs to 19 residues. The V gene end was trimmed by 0 bases and the J gene end by 4 bases; junction bases not matched to a gene: 15. The CDR3 loop is CATSRDLEISGQASDTQYF. The CDR3 DNA is TGTGCCACCAGCAGAGATCTGGAAATTTCGGGACAGGCATCAGATACGCAGTATTTT.

This clone was seen a single time. Other nucleotide sequences in the sample specify the same CDR3. The V gene is TRBV15, the J gene TRBJ2-7; the match to TRBD1 covers 8 bases. The V gene end was trimmed by 3 bases and the J gene end by 3 bases; junction bases not matched to a gene: 4. The CDR3 is 14 residues long. CDR1 and CDR2 from the germline V gene are LNHNV and YYDKDF (reference sequence). The CDR3 DNA is TGTGCCACCAGCAGGCAGGGGGCTCGCTACGAGCAGTACTTC. Encoded protein: CATSRQGARYEQYF.

In this sample, this clone turned up once. The rearrangement links TRBV4-3 to TRBJ1-2; D is unresolved. In germline, CDR1 is LGHNA, CDR2 YSLEER. The length of the CDR3 is 14 residues. V was shortened by 0 bases and J by 6 bases, with 11 bases between the two germline ends. CDR3 residues: CASSQDLGENGYTF. CDR3 sequence (DNA): TGCGCCAGCAGCCAAGATCTAGGAGAAAATGGCTACACCTTC.

The chain joins TRBV28 to TRBJ1-2, with TRBD1 as a possible D gene (6 bases). Germline values: CDR1 MDHEN, CDR2 SYDVKM. CDR3 length: 13 residues. V was pared by 7 bases and J by 8 bases, with 17 bases between. This chain's CDR3 is CASTLVGGRGYTF. The CDR3 nucleotides are TGTGCCAGCACCCTCGTGGGGGGGCGAGGCTACACCTTC.

The chain has TRBV9 and TRBJ1-1; 7 nucleotides line up with TRBD1. V lost 4 bases to trimming and J lost 5 bases; unmatched junction nucleotides: 11. The CDR3 extends over 15 amino acids. Germline CDR1 reads SGDLS; CDR2 reads YYNGEE. CDR3 nucleotide sequence: TGTGCCAGCAGCCTCACAGGGGACCCGGGTACTGAAGCTTTCTTT. This sequence encodes CASSLTGDPGTEAFF.

V and J are TRBV9 and TRBJ2-4; unclear D gene. V shed 10 bases and J shed 13 bases, with 9 bases lying between them. The germline V gene has CDR1 SGDLS and CDR2 YYNGEE. This CDR3 has 8 residues. CDR3 nucleotide sequence: TGTGCCCTCTCCAGCCAGTACTTC. Amino acids: CALSSQYF.

This chain links TRBV7-9 with TRBJ2-1; 10 bases align to TRBD2. The CDR3 is made up of 15 amino acids. Trimming removed 5 bases from V and 1 base from J; junction bases left unmatched: 2. Germline V CDR1 and CDR2: SEHNR, FQNEAQ (reference sequence). CDR3 DNA: TGTGCCAGCAGCGCACTAGCGGGGTCCTACAATGAGCAGTTCTTC. It is translated as CASSALAGSYNEQFF.

The rearrangement uses TRBV4-3 and TRBJ2-5, with 10 bases matching TRBD1. The V segment lost 0 bases and the J segment 5 bases; nucleotides outside the gene matches: 3. Germline assignment: CDR1 LGHNA and CDR2 YSLEER. The CDR3 is 15 amino acids. The CDR3 protein is CASSQEWTGGETQYF. CDR3 DNA sequence: TGCGCCAGCAGCCAAGAATGGACAGGGGGGGAGACCCAGTACTTC.

The rearrangement uses TRBV11-3 and TRBJ2-1; D is possibly TRBD1 (6 bases). Trimming took off 5 bases at V and 8 bases at J, with 10 bases between the two ends. CDR1 and CDR2 from the germline V gene are SGHNT and YENEEA. This CDR3 is 12 amino acids long. CDR3 region: CASSIQGYEQFF. The CDR3 DNA sequence: TGTGCCAGCAGCATACAGGGTTATGAGCAGTTCTTC.